This T cell receptor beta chain appears in the sequencing data of a study of tumor-infiltrating lymphocytes in localized non-small cell lung cancer. Generated by immunoSEQ multiplex PCR, the TCRdb table keeps only in-frame clones and is missing some. The sample holds around 24,000 clones, about three fifths seen once. Germline CDR1 and CDR2: SGHRS and YFSETQ. There are 15 residues in the CDR3. Trimming at V came to 0 bases and at J to 3 bases, leaving 2 bases not matched to a gene. The sequencing input was lung tumor tissue. The chain links TRBV5-1 to TRBJ2-2; 7 bases line up with TRBD2. This sequence originates from a human donor with non-small cell lung cancer. CDR3 in amino acids: CASSLELAYTGELFF. In DNA form, the CDR3 reads TGCGCCAGCAGCTTGGAACTAGCGTACACCGGGGAGCTGTTTTTT.